What follows is one T cell receptor beta chain and its context. There is no known antigen for this receptor. There are no base qualities to consult, and no much larger clone falls within one base. The CDR3 regions of human TCRbeta chains were analyzed by immunosequencing. Turning to the authors' computational methods: Repertoire TCRs were matched against a reference library of SARS-CoV-2-specific TCRs generated with the MIRA antigen-specificity platform. Breadth was defined as the fraction of unique TCRs that were SARS-CoV-2-associated, and depth was defined as the fraction of total T cells that were SARS-CoV-2-associated. Each spike-specific TCR was assigned to its reactive spike region and to a CD4 or CD8 class using the MIRA data. Log10-transformed breadth and depth values were compared by one-way ANOVA with Sidak's multiple comparisons tests. TCRdb mirrors the immuneACCESS table, restricted to in-frame sequences. Some clones are absent from its copies; in checked studies, under half trace to an unresolved V gene, and the reason for the others is unknown. That table furnishes V, J and clone size, whereas the DNA furnished D and trimming. For this sample there are 150,000 to 200,000 clones; about nine tenths appear just once. The top ten clonotypes cover about 3% of the sample.

This sample is drawn from a study of T cell responses to AZD1222 COVID-19 vaccine listed by TCRdb under 2021. Context from the whole study: A total of 233 trial participants underwent TCR sequencing, of whom nearly 210 received two doses of AZD1222 and approximately 25 received two doses of the MenACWY control vaccine. Trial participants were enrolled by age into 18-55, 56-69 and 70-plus year subgroups, with about 150, 28 and 57 TCR-sequenced participants respectively.

CDR1 and CDR2 are drawn from the germline V gene (reference sequence): LGHDT, YNNKEL. V is reduced by 0 bases and J by 9 bases, leaving a spacing of 20 bases between them. From its cysteine to its phenylalanine, the CDR3 spans 17 amino acids. Kept here is only the CDR3 DNA, which spans 51 bases and is read in frame from base 1. Here is what the overall study found, with its caveats: The 56-69-year group was small, and its depth increase did not reach significance, likely because of low power. Participants were mostly white British, with more females than males. The authors suggested clonal diversity may have been underestimated. Vaccine-associated CD4 TCRs spanned the whole spike protein, with dominant responses in regions 160-218 and 743-854. Conclusions about previously exposed vaccinees are limited, since just a handful of AZD1222 recipients were seropositive for SARS-CoV-2 at baseline. Spike-specific TCR breadth and depth rose significantly after two AZD1222 doses compared with day 0 and with MenACWY recipients. No day 14 peak-response samples were available, so repertoires were characterized only after the peak T cell response. Reportedly, almost half of the unique spike-specific TCRs recognized epitopes lying outside the regions that are mutated in the B.1.351 and B.1.1.7 variants.

Reading the label with the study, this specimen's time point is: baseline before first vaccination. The sample's treatment or condition label, decoded: meningococcal conjugate vaccine given as trial control. Vaccinee samples were obtained from the UK trials COV001 and COV002, which included a single-blind randomized controlled phase 2/3 trial of AZD1222 (ChAdOx1 nCoV-19) in healthy adults. For TCRbeta chain sequencing, PBMC samples were collected from trial participants at day 0 and at day 28 after the second dose. The sequenced sample was peripheral blood, obtained on day 0 of MenACWY control vaccination. The chain uses TRBV3-1 (or the pseudogene TRBV3-2) and TRBJ2-2, with TRBD2 perhaps the D gene, on 6 matching bases. The sequence was collected from an adult in good health. CDR3 loop: CASSQERVLGGSRELFF. The DNA sequence is given as TGTGCCAGCAGCCAAGAACGGGTACTTGGAGGGTCTAGGGAGCTGTTTTTT.